Listed below are T cell receptor beta chains from one sample, sequenced in a study of beta chain features in type 1 diabetes. The assay was immunoSEQ multiplex PCR, and TCRdb's table has in-frame clones only and misses some. The table shows a few hundred thousand clones, with roughly 9.8% occurring only once. Material for sequencing was central memory CD4+ T cells from blood. The receptors come from a man younger than 45 with type 1 diabetes. Each CDR3 is given with its conserved first and last residue. Fields, in order: D gene, V gene, clone size, J gene, CDR3 protein, CDR3 DNA. The D gene is left open where the match is weak. Not every row has a clone size; where given, it reads once, few, many or a size class.

>TRBD1|TRBV6-1|few|TRBJ1-2
CATRRQGEGYTF
TGTGCCACCAGAAGACAGGGCGAAGGCTACACCTTC
>.|TRBV28|few|TRBJ2-5
CASSLGGGQETQYF
TGTGCCAGCAGTTTAGGTGGGGGCCAAGAGACCCAGTACTTC
>TRBD2|TRBV30|many|TRBJ2-1
CAWAPGLAEYNEQFF
TGTGCCTGGGCCCCGGGACTAGCAGAATACAATGAGCAGTTCTTC
>.|TRBV19|.|TRBJ1-2
CASNIKGTSNYGYTF
TGTGCCAGTAACATTAAGGGGACCTCTAACTATGGCTACACCTTC
>TRBD2|TRBV27|few|TRBJ2-1
CASVRTSGGTLGNEQFF
TGTGCCAGCGTAAGAACTAGCGGGGGGACATTGGGCAATGAGCAGTTCTTC
>.|TRBV29-1|.|TRBJ2-3
CSVEIWTTDTQYF
TGCAGCGTTGAGATATGGACTACAGATACGCAGTATTTT
>TRBD2|TRBV28|.|TRBJ2-1
CASSFILQREGNEQFF
TGTGCCAGCAGTTTTATCCTGCAGCGGGAGGGGAATGAGCAGTTCTTC
>.|TRBV5-1|few|TRBJ1-4
CASSLVDSGDEKLFF
TGCGCCAGCAGCTTGGTCGACAGCGGGGATGAAAAACTGTTTTTT
>TRBD1|TRBV5-6|few|TRBJ1-1
CASSGTGGSTEAFF
TGTGCCAGCAGCGGGACAGGGGGCAGCACTGAAGCTTTCTTT
>.|TRBV4-1|few|TRBJ1-5
CASSQDLGGGLTHF
TGCGCCAGCAGCCAAGATCTGGGTGGGGGTCTAACGCATTTT
>.|TRBV29-1|.|TRBJ2-5
CSVGGGQIETQYF
TGCAGCGTTGGAGGGGGGCAGATAGAGACCCAGTACTTC
>.|TRBV14|.|TRBJ1-1
CASSRFYDGEAFF
TGTGCCAGCAGCCGGTTTTATGACGGCGAAGCTTTCTTT
>.|TRBV15|.|TRBJ2-3
CATSRAFADTDTQYF
TGTGCCACCAGCAGAGCCTTCGCGGACACAGATACGCAGTATTTT
>.|TRBV5-1|few|TRBJ1-3
CASSPGARISGNTIYF
TGCGCCAGCAGCCCGGGGGCACGGATCTCTGGAAACACCATATATTTT
>TRBD2|TRBV28|.|TRBJ2-3
CASRLAGGPFTQYF
TGTGCCAGCCGACTAGCGGGAGGGCCCTTTACGCAGTATTTT
>.|TRBV7-2|.|TRBJ2-7
CASSERGGSEQYF
TGTGCCAGCAGCGAACGGGGAGGATCCGAGCAGTACTTC
>.|TRBV7-2|many|TRBJ1-3
CASSLASGNTIYF
TGTGCCAGCAGCTTAGCCAGCGGAAACACCATATATTTT
>TRBD2|TRBV6-5|.|TRBJ2-7
CASRPPSGRAYEQYF
TGTGCCAGCAGACCCCCTAGCGGGAGGGCCTACGAGCAGTACTTC
>.|TRBV30|many|TRBJ2-3
CASRTPGTDTQYF
TGTGCCTCCCGGACACCAGGGACAGATACGCAGTATTTT
>.|TRBV29-1|.|TRBJ2-4
CSVGLFGDIQYF
TGCAGCGTTGGGCTATTCGGGGACATTCAGTACTTC